These 7 T cell receptor beta chains were sequenced from one sample in a study of blood T cells in healthy people across ages. The use of a sample-barcoded 5' primer and a J-beta primer mix characterized a second PCR of about 7 to 12 cycles. TCRdb ran MiXCR on the 5' RACE reads and lists one entry per CDR3 protein. The repertoire holds hundreds of thousands of distinct CDR3 sequences, more than 40% seen once, with under 35% in the top ten. The sample consisted of blood. Receptor source: a woman in her fifties or sixties in good health.

This chain joins TRBV12-3 or TRBV12-4 and TRBJ1-2, with TRBD1 matching 7 bases. After removal of 5 bases from V and 8 bases from J, the junction contained 14 bases not matched to a gene. This CDR3 comprises 15 residues. The CDR3 DNA is TGTGCCAGCAGTCCTCGGGACAGTGCCCCTGGGGGCTACACCTTC. Protein: CASSPRDSAPGGYTF.

This clonotype has more than one count but fewer than ten. The chain recombines TRBV29-1 with TRBJ2-5, with TRBD1 matching over 8 bases. The V gene end was trimmed by 7 bases and the J gene end by 5 bases; junction bases not matched to a gene: 6. Germline CDR1 and CDR2: SQVTM and ANQGSEA. This CDR3 region has 12 residues. In nucleotides, the CDR3 is TGCAGCGCGTCAGGGGGCCCGGAGACCCAGTACTTC. It codes for CSASGGPETQYF.

V gene TRBV6-5 combines with J gene TRBJ2-1; possibly TRBD1 for D (6 bases). This CDR3 contains 14 residues. V was clipped by 5 bases and J by 2 bases, with 10 bases between them. Germline CDR1 reads MNHEY; CDR2 reads SVGAGI. CDR3 DNA: TGTGCCAGCAGTGACCACAGGGCCTACAATGAGCAGTTCTTC. Its protein is CASSDHRAYNEQFF.

The chain joins TRBV7-2 to TRBJ1-5; the match to TRBD1 covers 7 bases. Looked up from germline, CDR1 is SGHTA and CDR2 is FQGNSA. Unmatched junction bases numbered 10, after V lost 5 bases and J lost 3 bases. The CDR3 has 16 amino acids. CDR3 in amino acids: CASSPGRDSYNQPQHF. The CDR3 region has the DNA TGTGCCAGCAGCCCCGGACGGGACAGCTACAATCAGCCCCAGCATTTT.

CDR3 sequence: CASGPGGEYNEQYF. CDR3 coding DNA: TGTGCCAGTGGTCCAGGGGGCGAGTACAATGAGCAGTACTTC. The chain couples TRBV6-5 to TRBJ2-5; 8 nucleotides line up with TRBD1. Germline-derived CDR1 and CDR2 are MNHEY and SVGAGI. The CDR3 has 14 residues. The V and J ends lost 9 bases and 11 bases, in that order; junction bases with no gene match: 17.

This clonotype was counted between two and nine times. This chain joins TRBV10-3 and TRBJ2-5, with 7 bases matching TRBD1. Germline values: CDR1 ENHRY, CDR2 SYGVKD. There are 16 residues in the CDR3. The junction had 5 bases not matched to a gene; V was cut back by 0 bases and J by 1 base. CDR3 region: CAISESTGTAQETQYF. In nucleotides, the CDR3 is TGTGCCATCAGTGAGTCAACCGGGACAGCCCAAGAGACCCAGTACTTC.

V gene TRBV30 combines with J gene TRBJ2-3; 7 bases line up with TRBD1. The V gene's germline CDR1 is GTSNPN and CDR2 SVGIG (reference sequence). V lost 0 bases and J lost 4; bases outside the gene matches: 1. The CDR3 is made up of 13 amino acids. Here the CDR3 reads CAWSVTGSDTQYF. CDR3 in DNA: TGTGCCTGGAGTGTGACAGGGTCAGATACGCAGTATTTT.